This T cell receptor beta chain was recovered during a study of T cells in pancreatic ductal adenocarcinoma. Points from the study as a whole: Compared with tumor, blood showed more total productive templates and roughly 8.1-fold more clonotypes.

V lost 5 bases and J 4 bases, leaving 15 bases between the germline ends. Germline loops: CDR1 SGHTA, CDR2 FQGNSA. This CDR3 has 14 residues. In regard to this clone: The antigen is unknown.

Surgery without prior neoadjuvant therapy was the treatment of the selected pancreatic ductal adenocarcinoma patients. Generated by immunoSEQ multiplex PCR, the TCRdb table keeps only in-frame clones and is missing some. The data contain approximately 19,000 clones, 88% of them seen just once; the ten biggest clones take up 0.75% to 1%. This receptor was taken from a human donor with pancreatic ductal adenocarcinoma. The chain is built from TRBV7-2 and TRBJ2-7, with a tentative D call TRBD2 (6 bases). The sample was PBMCs. CDR3 in amino acids: CASSRTVGGYEQYF. The CDR3, as DNA: TGTGCCAGCAGCCGAACAGTGGGGGGTTACGAGCAGTACTTC.